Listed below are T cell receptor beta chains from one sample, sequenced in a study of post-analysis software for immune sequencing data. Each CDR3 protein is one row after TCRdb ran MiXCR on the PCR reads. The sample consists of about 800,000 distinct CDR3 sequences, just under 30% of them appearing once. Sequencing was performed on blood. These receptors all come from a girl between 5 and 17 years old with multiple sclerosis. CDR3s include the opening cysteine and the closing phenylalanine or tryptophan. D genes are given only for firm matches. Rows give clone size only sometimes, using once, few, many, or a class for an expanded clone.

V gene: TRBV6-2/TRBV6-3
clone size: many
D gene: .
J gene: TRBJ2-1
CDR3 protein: CASSHRAGGHEQFF
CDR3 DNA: TGTGCCAGCAGTCATAGGGCCGGTGGGCATGAGCAGTTCTTC

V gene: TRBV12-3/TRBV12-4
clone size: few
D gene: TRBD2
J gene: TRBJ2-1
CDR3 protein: CASSRALAEEYNEQFF
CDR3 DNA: TGTGCCAGCAGCCGCGCCCTAGCGGAAGAATACAATGAGCAGTTCTTC

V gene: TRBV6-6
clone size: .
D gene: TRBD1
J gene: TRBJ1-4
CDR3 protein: CASRTSGGTENEKLFF
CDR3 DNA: TGTGCCAGCAGGACATCGGGTGGGACAGAAAATGAAAAACTGTTTTTT

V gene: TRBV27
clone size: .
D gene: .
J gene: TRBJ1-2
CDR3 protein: CASSLRRGIANYGYTF
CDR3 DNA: TGTGCCAGCAGTTTAAGGCGGGGCATAGCTAACTATGGCTACACCTTC

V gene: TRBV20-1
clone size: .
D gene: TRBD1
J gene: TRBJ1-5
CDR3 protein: CSATTRQGADQPQHF
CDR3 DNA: TGCAGTGCTACCACCCGACAGGGGGCGGATCAGCCCCAGCATTTT

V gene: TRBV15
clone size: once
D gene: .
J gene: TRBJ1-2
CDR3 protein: CATSREGGDYGYTF
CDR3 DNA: TGTGCCACCAGCAGAGAGGGGGGAGACTATGGCTACACCTTC

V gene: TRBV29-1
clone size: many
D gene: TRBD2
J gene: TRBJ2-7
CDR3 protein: CSVKRDYEQYF
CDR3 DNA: TGCAGCGTAAAGCGGGACTACGAGCAGTACTTC

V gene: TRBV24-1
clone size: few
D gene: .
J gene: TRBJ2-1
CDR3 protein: CATSDPAGVDEQFF
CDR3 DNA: TGTGCCACCAGTGACCCAGCAGGGGTCGATGAGCAGTTCTTC

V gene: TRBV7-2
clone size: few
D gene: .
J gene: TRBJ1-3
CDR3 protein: CASSLSHGGGNTIYF
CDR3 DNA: TGTGCCAGCAGCTTAAGTCATGGGGGCGGAAACACCATATATTTT

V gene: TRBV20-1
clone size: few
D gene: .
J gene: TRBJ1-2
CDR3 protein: CSARTASYGYTF
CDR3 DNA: TGCAGTGCTAGAACGGCGAGCTATGGCTACACCTTC

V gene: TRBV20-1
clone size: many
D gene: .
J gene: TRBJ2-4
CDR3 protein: CSARLVNSHIQYF
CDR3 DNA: TGCAGTGCTAGACTAGTCAACTCCCACATTCAGTACTTC

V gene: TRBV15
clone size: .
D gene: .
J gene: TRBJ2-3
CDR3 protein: CATSRDLGGPDTRYF
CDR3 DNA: TGTGCCACCAGCAGAGATTTGGGGGGGCCAGATACGCGGTATTTT

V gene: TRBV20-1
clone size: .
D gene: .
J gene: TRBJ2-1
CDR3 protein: CSARPRLRSSYNEQFF
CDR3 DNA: TGCAGTGCTAGGCCGCGACTAAGGAGCTCCTACAATGAGCAGTTCTTC

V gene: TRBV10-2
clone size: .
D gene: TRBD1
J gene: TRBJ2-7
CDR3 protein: CASSESKAGGEQYF
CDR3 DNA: TGCGCCAGCAGTGAGTCGAAGGCAGGGGGCGAGCAGTACTTC

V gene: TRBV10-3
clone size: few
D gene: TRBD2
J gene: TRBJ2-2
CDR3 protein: CAISGSGLENLELFF
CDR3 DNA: TGTGCCATCAGTGGGTCGGGACTAGAAAATCTGGAGCTGTTTTTT

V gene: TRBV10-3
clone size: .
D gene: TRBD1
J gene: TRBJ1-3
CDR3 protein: CAISGGFGNTIYF
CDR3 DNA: TGTGCCATTTCAGGGGGTTTTGGAAACACCATATATTTT

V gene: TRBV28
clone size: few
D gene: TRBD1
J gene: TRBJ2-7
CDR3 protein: CASVDRAAYEQYF
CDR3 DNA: TGTGCCAGCGTGGACAGGGCCGCCTACGAGCAGTACTTC

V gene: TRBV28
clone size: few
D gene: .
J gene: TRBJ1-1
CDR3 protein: CASSSPWGENTEAFF
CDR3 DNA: TGTGCCAGCAGTTCCCCCTGGGGGGAGAACACTGAAGCTTTCTTT

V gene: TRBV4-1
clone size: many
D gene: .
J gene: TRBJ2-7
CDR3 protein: CASSLGEGPTYEQYF
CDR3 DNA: TGCGCCAGCAGCCTCGGTGAAGGCCCTACCTACGAGCAGTACTTC

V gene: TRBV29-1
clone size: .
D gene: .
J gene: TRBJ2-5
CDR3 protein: CSVDSPRYF
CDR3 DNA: TGCAGCGTTGACTCCCCCCGGTACTTC

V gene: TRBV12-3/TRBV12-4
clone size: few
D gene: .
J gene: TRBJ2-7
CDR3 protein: CASSSLLTAAQYF
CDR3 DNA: TGTGCCAGCAGTTCCCTTTTGACGGCGGCCCAGTACTTC

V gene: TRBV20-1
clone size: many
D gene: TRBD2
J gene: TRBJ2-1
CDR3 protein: CSAFSGTSFDNEQFF
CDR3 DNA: TGCAGTGCTTTCTCCGGGACTAGTTTCGACAATGAGCAGTTCTTC